Shown below are 4 T cell receptor beta chains from a single sample sequenced in a study of CD8 T cells in Susac syndrome. An amount of RNA that ranged from roughly 0.5 to 1 ug was reverse transcribed with random hexamers. TCRdb called the immunoSEQ multiplex PCR reads again in MiXCR, with one record for every CDR3 protein. This table holds roughly 250,000 distinct CDR3 sequences, 90% to 97% found once. Sequences were obtained from CD4+ T cells from PBMCs. All receptors come from a human donor with Susac syndrome.

The chain combines TRBV28 with TRBJ2-4; a weak D match, TRBD2 (5 bases). Germline CDR1 reads MDHEN; CDR2 reads SYDVKM. The CDR3 extends over 17 amino acids. The V end was cut by 4 bases, the J end by 7 bases, with 23 bases between. In DNA form, the CDR3 reads TGTGCCAGCAGTTCCCCACTAGAGACCTCGAGAGGGAACATTCAGTACTTC. Translated: CASSSPLETSRGNIQYF.

The CDR3 region is CASSRGTTNEKLFF. The CDR3, as DNA: TGCGCCAGCAGTCGGGGGACTACTAATGAAAAACTGTTTTTT. The J gene is TRBJ1-4, the V gene TRBV23-1, with a possible D match to TRBD1 (5 bases). TRBV23-1 is an ORF; its function is uncertain. Trimming removed 4 bases from V and 2 bases from J, with 8 bases in between. The CDR3 is made up of 14 amino acids.

This clonotype was seen a few times. For the CDR3, the DNA is TGTGCCAGCAGCTTAAGAACCCAAGAGACCCAGTACTTC. This codes for CASSLRTQETQYF. The chain recombines TRBV7-3 with TRBJ2-5; D is unclear. This CDR3 region has 13 residues. Germline loops: CDR1 SGHTA, CDR2 FQGTGA. V lost 1 base to trimming and J lost 1 base, with 4 bases between them.

This chain joins TRBV7-9 and TRBJ2-5; D is undetermined. The CDR3 length is 14 residues. The V gene's germline CDR1 is SEHNR and CDR2 FQNEAQ (reference sequence). Between the trimmed V and J ends, which lost 5 bases and 2 bases, there was a span of 12 bases. The CDR3 nucleotides read TGTGCCAGCAGCCGGACCCTGGCACAAGAGACCCAGTACTTC. It is translated as CASSRTLAQETQYF.